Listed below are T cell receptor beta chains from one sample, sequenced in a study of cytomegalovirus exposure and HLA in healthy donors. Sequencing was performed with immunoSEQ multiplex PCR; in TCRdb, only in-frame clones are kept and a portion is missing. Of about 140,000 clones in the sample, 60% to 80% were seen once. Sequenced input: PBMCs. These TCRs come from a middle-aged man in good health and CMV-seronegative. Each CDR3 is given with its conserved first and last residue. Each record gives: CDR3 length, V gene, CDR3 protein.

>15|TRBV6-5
CASSYTNRDNSPLHF
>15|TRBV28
CASSLYPPGGQPQHF
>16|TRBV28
CASSSTSGTAYKGYTF
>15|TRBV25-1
CASSVGTVEYDTQYF
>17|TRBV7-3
CASSLGRTGLLTDTQYF
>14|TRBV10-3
CAIKQGAQIYGYTF
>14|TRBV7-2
CASSWGGGEEKLFF
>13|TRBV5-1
CASSSGGGDTQYF
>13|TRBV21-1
CASSKRGTGEAFF
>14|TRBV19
CASSAGTGVYGYTF
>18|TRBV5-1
CASSLVPLLAGGTDTQYF
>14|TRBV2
CASFSGVGKNIQYF
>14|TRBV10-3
CAIGTGGRTGELFF
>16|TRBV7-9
CASSLGQGAANTEAFF
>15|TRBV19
CASSPGGQGMYEQYF
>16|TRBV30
CAWSVPEGGGDTEAFF
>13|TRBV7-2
CASSWDRAETQYF
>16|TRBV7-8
CASSLLRSTPGTEAFF
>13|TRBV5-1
CASSWTGAYGYTF
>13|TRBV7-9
CASTGRGDQPQHF
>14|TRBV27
CASSLRGPSYEQYF
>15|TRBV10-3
CAINGQGFSGNTIYF
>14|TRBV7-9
CSSSWGGENTEAFF
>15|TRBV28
CASSITGQGAIVAFF
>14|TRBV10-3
CATRGLAVQETQYF
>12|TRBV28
CASSLRGSTQYF
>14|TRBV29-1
CSVRRDRGYNEQFF
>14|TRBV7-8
CASSLGTDQYGYTF
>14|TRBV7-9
CASSSEAVIQPQHF
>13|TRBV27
CASRTGGVYGYTF
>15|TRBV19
CASSAGTPFTDTQYF
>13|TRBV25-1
CASIKEGNTEAFF
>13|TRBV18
CASSPPGNTEAFF
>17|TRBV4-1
CASSQGGYGGPRQPQHF
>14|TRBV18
CASSVGTGNQPQHF
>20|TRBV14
CASSRVPGTMGMGNTGELFF
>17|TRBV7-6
CASSLPGQGNFPYGYTF
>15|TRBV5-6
CASSPPGGGQETQYF
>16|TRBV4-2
CASSQAPLAGGNTQYF
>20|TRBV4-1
CASSHQRRGLADTRTDTQYF
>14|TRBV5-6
CASSLLLAGDGYTF
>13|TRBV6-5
CASSQQGVYEQYF
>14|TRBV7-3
CASSLTGRDTEAFF
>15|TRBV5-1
CASSLTTGGGYEQYF
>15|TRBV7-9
CASRPNRTERNTIYF
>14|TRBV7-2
CASSQMSGYNEQFF
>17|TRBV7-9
CASSRLAPSSYNSPLHF
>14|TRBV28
CASSRQGASDEQYF
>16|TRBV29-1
CSVGGLAGYSYNEQFF
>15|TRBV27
CASSLGTGAYNEQFF